The source of this TCR beta chain is a study of T cell changes during pregnancy in multiple sclerosis. Generated by immunoSEQ multiplex PCR, the TCRdb table keeps only in-frame clones and is missing some. Counted here are roughly 59,000 clones, about 94% occurring once; the ten biggest clones make up approximately 3.4%. The ends lost 4 bases at V and 0 bases at J; junction bases unmatched: 17. Germline V gene sequence: CDR1 LNHDA, CDR2 SQIVND (reference sequence). The CDR3 has 20 residues. The sequences come from CD8+ T cells from peripheral blood mononuclear cells, collected in the second trimester of pregnancy. This TCR derives from a female donor with multiple sclerosis, enrolled in a pregnancy study. The chain couples TRBV19 to TRBJ2-1, with TRBD2 matching 8 bases. DNA of the CDR3: TGTGCCAGTAGTAAGAACGAGGGCCCCCTTGCGGGAGGCTCCTACAATGAGCAGTTCTTC. Its translation is CASSKNEGPLAGGSYNEQFF. The full variable domain, rest sourced from reference TRBV19 and TRBJ2-1, is DGGITQSPKYLFRKEGQNVTLSCEQNLNHDAMYWYRQDPGQGLRLIYYSQIVNDFQKGDIAEGYSVSREKKESFPLTVTSAQKNPTAFYLCASSKNEGPLAGGSYNEQFFGPGTRLTVL.